This T cell receptor beta chain is drawn from a study of T cells in tumors after PD-1 blockade. Whole-study context: Treatment was either pembrolizumab 200 mg every 3 weeks or cemiplimab 350 mg every 2 weeks. Daily vismodegib 150 mg continued in a subset of anti-PD-1-treated patients. On average, tumor samples gave about 25,000 TCR templates and around 6,300 unique clonotypes.

Sequencing used immunoSEQ multiplex PCR; TCRdb keeps in-frame clones, though not all of them. Seen here are about 4,200 clones, around 67% observed once, and the top ten hold approximately 6.8%. The V end was cut by 0 bases, the J end by 5 bases, with 11 bases between. This CDR3 spans 14 amino acids. Germline V lookup: CDR1 SGDLS, CDR2 YYNGEE. As for time point: first of two pre-therapy site-matched biopsies 2 to 3 months apart. The sequenced sample was tumor tissue, obtained before anti-PD-1 treatment. This clonotype was obtained from a human donor with basal cell carcinoma. The chain couples TRBV9 to TRBJ1-2; possible D gene TRBD1, 5 bases. CDR3 loop: CASSVGGTPYGYTF. The CDR3 DNA reads as TGTGCCAGCAGCGTAGGGGGGACCCCTTATGGCTACACCTTC.